The clone carrying this T cell receptor (beta chain) was picked up a small number of times. Per the authors' pipeline: Nucleated cell number was recorded as an estimate derived from reference gene primer amplification. Clones were read by immunoSEQ multiplex PCR, and TCRdb kept only the in-frame ones, dropping some. V and J calls and clone size are those listed in that table; D and trimming were worked out from the DNA. The repertoire consists of some 110,000 clones, with roughly 86% occurring once and the leading ten covering around 5%. The sample is drawn from a study of blood T cell repertoires in COVID-19. As for the study in general: COVID-19 samples from acute and convalescent phases originated in the United States, Italy and Spain. PBMCs, B-cell-depleted T cells, or T cells were the source of the cDNA or gDNA that made up the material.

With 7 bases removed from V and 0 bases from J, the gap between germline ends came to 16 bases. Germline loops: CDR1 SGDLS, CDR2 YYNGEE. The CDR3 covers 15 residues. The clonotype originates from a human donor in a cohort sampled during active COVID-19. The rearrangement joins TRBV9 to TRBJ1-2; possibly TRBD1 for D (5 bases). Sequenced: peripheral blood. CDR3 sequence reads: CASSAEGYPNYGYTF. DNA for the CDR3: TGTGCCAGCTCCGCGGAGGGGTATCCTAACTATGGCTACACCTTC.